This TCR beta chain is from a study of T cells in Graves' hyperthyroidism and ophthalmopathy (dated by TCRdb to the late 2010s). About the study as a whole: To identify distinguishing TCR V-J signatures, a discovery cohort of around 100 patients was used, comprising 40 to 45 with Graves' ophthalmopathy and around 60 with stable Graves' hyperthyroidism. Prospective prediction of ophthalmopathy was tested in an independent validation cohort of fewer than 20 hyperthyroidism patients and approximately 17 patients who later progressed to ophthalmopathy. The 100 discovery patients were randomly divided into training and test sets at a 7:3 ratio. In about 6 Graves' hyperthyroidism patients, the study also compared T-cell repertoires from thyroid tissue with T-cell repertoires from blood. After blood sampling, hyperthyroidism patients were treated with methimazole at a starting dose of 30 mg daily, and ophthalmopathy patients were treated with high-dose intravenous methylprednisolone. The paper describes TCR Vbeta CDR3 sequencing of 135 peripheral blood samples, made up of 43 ophthalmopathy patients, some 76 hyperthyroidism patients and approximately 17 progressor patients. General study outcomes and caveats: Sample size was not statistically predetermined, and blinding of investigators to group allocation was not performed. A 13 V-J signature model separated ophthalmopathy from stable hyperthyroidism, with approximately 87% sensitivity and about 81% specificity in cross-validation and 80%/75% in testing. Most expanded thyroid clonotypes (frequency above 0.001) were also found in blood, which suggests that blood repertoires may mirror thyroid immune responses. During validation, the model predicted progression to ophthalmopathy a median of about 6.5 months ahead of onset, with around 70% sensitivity and about 72% specificity.

In its sample, this clonotype was seen many times. What this receptor recognizes is not known. No base qualities exist here, and no much larger clone lies one base off it. Spanning cysteine to phenylalanine, the CDR3 consists of 17 amino acids. Solely the CDR3 DNA is kept, with 51 bases framed from the first base. Relative to germline, V is missing 3 bases and J is missing 5 bases, with 9 bases of the junction outside any gene match. Sequences SGHDT (CDR1) and YYEEEE (CDR2) are obtained from the germline V gene. Any patient with an uncontrolled infection, another autoimmune disease, pregnancy or lactation was excluded. Diagnoses were based on clinical symptoms, serum thyroxine and TRAb, thyroid ultrasound and orbital computed tomography. Total RNA was extracted with Trizol reagent, and quality was checked on an Agilent 2100 Bioanalyzer. The TCR beta CDR3 regions were amplified from RNA transcripts. The first round of RT-PCR for the TCR CDR3 was performed with the HTBI primer set and the Qiagen OneStep RT-PCR kit. Libraries were constructed in a second round of multiplex PCR, after which size selection and purification were performed. Paired-end sequencing of the libraries was performed with 100 bp reads on an Illumina HiSeq2000. Under the source paper's analysis protocol: SOAPnuke was used to process the raw data, throwing out any read that contained adapters or uncalled bases, had a mean Phred below 15, or lacked an exact constant-primer or identifier match. High-quality paired reads were merged with COPE v1.2.5, and unique nucleotide sequences were defined as clonotypes. MiTCR v1.1 was used to align the clonotypes against IMGT TRBV, TRBD and TRBJ reference segments. The analysis was restricted to V-J combinations with a frequency above 0.0001, which together covered around 99% of the repertoires. The TCS score was defined as F50 (clonal expansion) divided by E x V (chaos), with BLOSUM62-based TCRdist calculated between CDR3 peptides within each V-J. Welch's t-statistics and random forest reduced around 550 V-J features to 13, which were used in a naive Bayes classifier (R e1071). The similarity between thyroid and blood repertoires was quantified using the Morisita-Horn index. TCRdb cleaned the public reads at Q25 with fastp, built clones with MiXCR and kept in-frame beta chains. Rows merge per CDR3 protein into single entries with the most common DNA and genes. The V and J calls follow TCRdb's processing rather than the paper's. This sample comprises a few hundred thousand distinct CDR3 sequences, about 43% of them detected only once. Over 15% of the sample belongs to the ten largest clones.

Here the chain combines TRBV5-6 and TRBJ2-5; TRBD2 matches 14 bases in the middle. The sample comprised peripheral blood or thyroid tissue (not recorded which). This receptor was obtained from an adult woman with Graves' disease, either hyperthyroidism or ophthalmopathy (not recorded which). The bases are TGTGCCAGCAGCTCTTGGACTAGCGGGAGGCGTACGGAGACCCAGTACTTC. It codes for CASSSWTSGRRTETQYF.